This T cell receptor beta chain was sequenced during a study of regulatory T cells in long-lasting Graves disease. According to the study, TCR beta libraries were built with iRepertoire HTBI primers and CDR3-region Arm-PCR. TCRdb analysed the multiplex PCR reads with MiXCR anew, one entry per CDR3 protein. Of roughly 350,000 distinct CDR3 sequences listed, about a sixth are singletons. As for time point: newly diagnosed GD, antithyroid drugs for less than 3 months. RNA extracted from PBMCs served as the sequencing template. Trimming left V 3 bases short and J 6 bases short, with 9 bases between. The CDR3 length is 13 residues. The same data also contributed to another study, on T cells in Graves' hyperthyroidism and ophthalmopathy.

The sequenced sample was peripheral blood mononuclear cells (PBMCs), obtained at new diagnosis, from a patient treated with antithyroid drugs. V is TRBV12-3 or TRBV12-4 and J is TRBJ1-3, with a weak D call TRBD1 (5 bases). The TCR originated in a woman aged 18-29 years with Graves disease. CDR3 sequence: CASSFGGLNTIYF. CDR3 bases: TGTGCCAGCAGTTTTGGGGGTCTAAACACCATATATTTT.